This entry features one TCR beta chain sequence. This sample was included in a study of blood T cells in healthy people across ages. V shed 6 bases and J shed 0 bases, with 6 bases lying between them. From germline, CDR1 is MNHEY and CDR2 SVGAGI. CDR3 length: 12 residues. Sample-barcoded 5' priming and a J-beta primer mix drove a second PCR of roughly 6 to 12 cycles. Each CDR3 protein gets one entry after TCRdb re-called the 5' RACE reads with MiXCR. Of 920,000 or so distinct CDR3 sequences in the sample, more than 40% were seen once. The rearrangement uses TRBV6-5 and TRBJ2-7, with D hard to call. The specimen was blood. This clonotype originated in a woman aged 55-70 years in good health. The CDR3 coding sequence is TGTGCCAGCAGGTACGGCTCCTACGAGCAGTACTTC. Its translation: CASRYGSYEQYF.